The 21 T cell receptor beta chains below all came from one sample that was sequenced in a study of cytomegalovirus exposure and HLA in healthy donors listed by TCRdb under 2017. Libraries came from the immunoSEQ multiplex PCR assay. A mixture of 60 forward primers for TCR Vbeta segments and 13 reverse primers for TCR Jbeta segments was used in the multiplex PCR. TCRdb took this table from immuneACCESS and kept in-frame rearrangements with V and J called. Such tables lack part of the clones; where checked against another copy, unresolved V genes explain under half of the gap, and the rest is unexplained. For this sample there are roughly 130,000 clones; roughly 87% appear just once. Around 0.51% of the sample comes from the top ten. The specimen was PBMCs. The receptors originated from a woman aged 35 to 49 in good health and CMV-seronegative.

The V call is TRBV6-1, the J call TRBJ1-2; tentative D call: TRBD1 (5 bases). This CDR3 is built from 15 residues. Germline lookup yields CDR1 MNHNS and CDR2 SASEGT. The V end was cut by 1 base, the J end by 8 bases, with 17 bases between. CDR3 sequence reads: CASSEDSAGLGGYTF. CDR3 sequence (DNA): TGTGCCAGCAGTGAAGATTCGGCAGGGTTAGGAGGCTACACCTTC.

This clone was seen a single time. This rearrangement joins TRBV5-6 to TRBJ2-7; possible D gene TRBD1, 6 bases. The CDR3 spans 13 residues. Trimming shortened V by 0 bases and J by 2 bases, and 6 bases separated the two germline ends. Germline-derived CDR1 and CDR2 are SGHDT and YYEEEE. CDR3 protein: CASSLEGAYEQYF. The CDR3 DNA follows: TGTGCCAGCAGCTTGGAGGGGGCCTACGAGCAGTACTTC.

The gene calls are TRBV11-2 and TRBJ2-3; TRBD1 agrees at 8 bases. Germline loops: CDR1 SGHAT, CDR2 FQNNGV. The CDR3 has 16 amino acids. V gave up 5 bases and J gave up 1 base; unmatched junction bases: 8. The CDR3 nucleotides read TGTGCCAGCAGCCGCAACCAGGGGGCCCGCACAGATACGCAGTATTTT. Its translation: CASSRNQGARTDTQYF.

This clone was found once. CDR3 in DNA: TGCGCCAGCAGCTTGCGGGGACAGCTAGCGGGAGGGAACACCGGGGAGCTGTTTTTT. This gives the protein CASSLRGQLAGGNTGELFF. V gene TRBV5-1 combines with J gene TRBJ2-2; 11 bases map to TRBD2. This CDR3 contains 19 residues. Germline V gives CDR1 SGHRS, CDR2 YFSETQ. The junction had 9 bases not matched to a gene; V was cut back by 1 base and J by 1 base.

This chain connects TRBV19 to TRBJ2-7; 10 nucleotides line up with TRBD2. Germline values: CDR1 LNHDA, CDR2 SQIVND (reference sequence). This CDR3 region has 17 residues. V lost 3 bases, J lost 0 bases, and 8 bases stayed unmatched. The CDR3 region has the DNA TGTGCCAGTAGTATCGGGGCTAGCGGGAGTTACTCCTACGAGCAGTACTTC. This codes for CASSIGASGSYSYEQYF.

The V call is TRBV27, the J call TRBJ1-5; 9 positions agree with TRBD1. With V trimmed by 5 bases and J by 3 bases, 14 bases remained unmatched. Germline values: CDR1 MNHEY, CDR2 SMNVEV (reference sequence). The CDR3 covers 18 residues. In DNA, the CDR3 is TGTGCCAGCAGTCGGCGCTACGGACAGGGGCCCTCCAATCAGCCCCAGCATTTT. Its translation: CASSRRYGQGPSNQPQHF.

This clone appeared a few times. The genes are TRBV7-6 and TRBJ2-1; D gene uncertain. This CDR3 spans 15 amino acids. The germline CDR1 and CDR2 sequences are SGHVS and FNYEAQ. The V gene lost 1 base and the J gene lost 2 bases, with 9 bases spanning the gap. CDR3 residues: CASSLETYPYNEQFF. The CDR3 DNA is TGTGCCAGCAGCTTAGAGACATACCCCTACAATGAGCAGTTCTTC.

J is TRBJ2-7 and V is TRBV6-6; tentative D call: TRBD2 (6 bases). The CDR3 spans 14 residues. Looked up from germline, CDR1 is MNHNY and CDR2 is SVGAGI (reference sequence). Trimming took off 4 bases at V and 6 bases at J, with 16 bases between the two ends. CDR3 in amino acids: CASSSPARLVEQYF. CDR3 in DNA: TGTGCCAGCAGTTCTCCGGCTAGACTAGTCGAGCAGTACTTC.

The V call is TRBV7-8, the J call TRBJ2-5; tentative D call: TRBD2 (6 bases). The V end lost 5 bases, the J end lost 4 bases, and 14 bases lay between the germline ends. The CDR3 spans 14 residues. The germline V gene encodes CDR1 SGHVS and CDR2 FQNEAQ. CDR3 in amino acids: CASSGLVGGETQYF. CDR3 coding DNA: TGTGCCAGCAGCGGTCTGGTGGGGGGAGAGACCCAGTACTTC.

The CDR3 region is CASSERGNNEQFF. CDR3 sequence (DNA): TGTGCCAGCAGTGAACGAGGTAACAATGAGCAGTTCTTC. V and J are TRBV6-1 and TRBJ2-1; D not resolved. This CDR3 region has 13 residues. Trimming took 2 bases from V and 5 from J, leaving 7 bases between them. Germline V lookup: CDR1 MNHNS, CDR2 SASEGT.

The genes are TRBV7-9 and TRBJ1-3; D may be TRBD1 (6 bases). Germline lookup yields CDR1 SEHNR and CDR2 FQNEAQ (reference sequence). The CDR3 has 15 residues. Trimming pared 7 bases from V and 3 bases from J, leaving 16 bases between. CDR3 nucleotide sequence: TGTGCCAGCACCCGCGGGGGCTATCTTGGAAACACCATATATTTT. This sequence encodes CASTRGGYLGNTIYF.

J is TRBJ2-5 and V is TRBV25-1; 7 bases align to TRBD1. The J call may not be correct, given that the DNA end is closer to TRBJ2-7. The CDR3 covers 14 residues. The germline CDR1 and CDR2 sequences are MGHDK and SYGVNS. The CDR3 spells CASSARGSSYEQYF. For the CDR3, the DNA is TGTGCCAGCAGTGCCAGGGGGAGCTCCTACGAGCAGTACTTC.

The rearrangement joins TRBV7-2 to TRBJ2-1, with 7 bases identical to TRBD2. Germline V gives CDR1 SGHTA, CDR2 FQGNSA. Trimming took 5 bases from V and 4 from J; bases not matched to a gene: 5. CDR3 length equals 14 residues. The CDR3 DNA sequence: TGTGCCAGCAGCCCTAGCGGCCTATACAATGAGCAGTTCTTC. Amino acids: CASSPSGLYNEQFF.

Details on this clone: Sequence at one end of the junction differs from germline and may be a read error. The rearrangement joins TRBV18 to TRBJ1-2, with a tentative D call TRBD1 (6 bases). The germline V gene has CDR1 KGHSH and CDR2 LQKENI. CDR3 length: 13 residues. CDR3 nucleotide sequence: TGTGCCAGCTCACCCGGGACAAACTCTGGCTACACCTTC. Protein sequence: CASSPGTNSGYTF.

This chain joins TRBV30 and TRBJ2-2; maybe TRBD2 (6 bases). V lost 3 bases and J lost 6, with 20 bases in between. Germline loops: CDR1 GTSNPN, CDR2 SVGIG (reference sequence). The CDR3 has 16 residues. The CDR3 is CAWSPSGTLPAGELFF. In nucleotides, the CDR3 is TGTGCCTGGAGCCCCTCCGGGACTCTCCCCGCCGGGGAGCTGTTTTTT.

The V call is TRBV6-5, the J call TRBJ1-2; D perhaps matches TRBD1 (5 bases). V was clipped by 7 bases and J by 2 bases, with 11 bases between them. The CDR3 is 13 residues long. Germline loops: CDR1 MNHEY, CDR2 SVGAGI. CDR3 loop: CASTSGGNYGYTF. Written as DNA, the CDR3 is TGTGCCAGCACCAGCGGGGGGAACTATGGCTACACCTTC.

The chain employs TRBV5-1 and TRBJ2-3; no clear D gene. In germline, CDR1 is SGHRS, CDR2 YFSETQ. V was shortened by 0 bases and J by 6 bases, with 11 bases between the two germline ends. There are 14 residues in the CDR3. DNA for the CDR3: TGCGCCAGCAGCTTGGTGAACCCTACGGATACGCAGTATTTT. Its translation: CASSLVNPTDTQYF.

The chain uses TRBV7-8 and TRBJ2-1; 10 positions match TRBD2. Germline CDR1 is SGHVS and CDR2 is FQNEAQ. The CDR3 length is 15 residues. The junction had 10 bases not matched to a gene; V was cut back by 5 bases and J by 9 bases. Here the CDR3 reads CASSMSAGGPSEQFF. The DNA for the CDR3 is TGTGCCAGCAGCATGTCAGCGGGAGGGCCGAGTGAGCAGTTCTTC.

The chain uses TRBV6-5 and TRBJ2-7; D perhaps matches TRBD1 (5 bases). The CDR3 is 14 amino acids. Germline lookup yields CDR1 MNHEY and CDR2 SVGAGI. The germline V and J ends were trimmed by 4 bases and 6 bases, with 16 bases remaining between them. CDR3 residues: CASSSPRQGLEQYF. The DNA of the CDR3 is TGTGCCAGCAGTTCTCCTCGGCAGGGCCTCGAGCAGTACTTC.

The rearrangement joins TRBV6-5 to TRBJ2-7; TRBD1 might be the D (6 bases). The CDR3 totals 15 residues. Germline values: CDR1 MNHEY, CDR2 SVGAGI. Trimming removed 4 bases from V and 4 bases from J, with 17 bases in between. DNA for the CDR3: TGTGCCAGCAGTTGGACAGCTGAACACCTATACGAGCAGTACTTC. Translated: CASSWTAEHLYEQYF.

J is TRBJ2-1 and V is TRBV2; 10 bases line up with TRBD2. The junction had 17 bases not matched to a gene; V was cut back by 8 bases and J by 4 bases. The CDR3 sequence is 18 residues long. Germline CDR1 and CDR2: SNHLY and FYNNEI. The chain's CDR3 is CASYAMGGTSADYNEQFF. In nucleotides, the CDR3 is TGTGCCAGCTACGCGATGGGTGGGACTAGCGCAGATTACAATGAGCAGTTCTTC.